This T cell receptor beta chain was obtained from a study of early T cells in non-severe SARS-CoV-2 infection. Study in general: The sequenced material was bulk RNA from unsorted whole blood, and its chains were unpaired.

This clonotype has just a few counts. The CDR3 loop spans 15 amino acids. Losses at the gene ends were 2 bases for V and 4 bases for J; bases not matched to a gene: 6. Germline lookup yields CDR1 DFQATT and CDR2 SNEGSKA (reference sequence). MiXCR, run by TCRdb on the 5' RACE reads, gives a single entry per CDR3 protein. The table includes tens of thousands of distinct CDR3 sequences, 10% to 15% detected once. The source is an adult who was a healthcare worker with PCR-confirmed SARS-CoV-2 infection or an uninfected control (not recorded which). Sequencing was carried out using whole blood. This rearrangement joins TRBV20-1 to TRBJ2-2, with 8 bases lining up with TRBD2. The CDR3 reads CSARTHAGGTGELFF. CDR3 nucleotide sequence: TGCAGTGCTAGAACCCACGCGGGAGGCACCGGGGAGCTGTTTTTT.